This T cell receptor (beta chain) was documented in a study of blood T cells in healthy people across ages. This clonotype showed up just a few times. The target antigen is unknown. The use of a sample-barcoded 5' primer and a J-beta primer mix characterized a second PCR of roughly 6 to 12 cycles. TCRdb reprocessed the 5' RACE reads via MiXCR and lists one record per CDR3 protein. There are 1.5 million to 2 million distinct CDR3 sequences in the sample; roughly 52% occur only once, and roughly 2.1% lies in the top ten. This CDR3 comprises 15 residues. The V gene end was trimmed by 6 bases and the J gene end by 4 bases; junction bases not matched to a gene: 8. CDR1 is SQVTM, CDR2 ANQGSEA, per germline. Whole-study findings and limits: Naive T cell percentage by flow cytometry tracked strongly with beta diversity. Measured against age, TCR beta diversity per million T cells decreased in a roughly linear manner.

The sequence was collected from a woman aged 40 to 50 in good health. The chain combines TRBV29-1 with TRBJ2-3; 12 bases match TRBD1. Sample: blood. CDR3 coding DNA: TGCAGCGTCCCTGGGACAGGGGGCACGTCAGATACGCAGTATTTT. It yields the protein CSVPGTGGTSDTQYF.